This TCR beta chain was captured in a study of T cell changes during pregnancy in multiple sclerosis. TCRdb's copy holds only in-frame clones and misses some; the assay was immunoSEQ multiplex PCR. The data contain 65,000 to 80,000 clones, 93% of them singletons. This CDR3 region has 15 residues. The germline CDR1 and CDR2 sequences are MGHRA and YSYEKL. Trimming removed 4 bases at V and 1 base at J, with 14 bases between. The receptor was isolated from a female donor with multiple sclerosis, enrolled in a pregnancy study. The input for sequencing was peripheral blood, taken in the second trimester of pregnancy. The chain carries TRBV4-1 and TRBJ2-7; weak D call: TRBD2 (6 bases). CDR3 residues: CASSLGTPTSYEQYF. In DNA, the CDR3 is TGCGCCAGCAGCCTGGGGACTCCCACTTCCTACGAGCAGTACTTC.